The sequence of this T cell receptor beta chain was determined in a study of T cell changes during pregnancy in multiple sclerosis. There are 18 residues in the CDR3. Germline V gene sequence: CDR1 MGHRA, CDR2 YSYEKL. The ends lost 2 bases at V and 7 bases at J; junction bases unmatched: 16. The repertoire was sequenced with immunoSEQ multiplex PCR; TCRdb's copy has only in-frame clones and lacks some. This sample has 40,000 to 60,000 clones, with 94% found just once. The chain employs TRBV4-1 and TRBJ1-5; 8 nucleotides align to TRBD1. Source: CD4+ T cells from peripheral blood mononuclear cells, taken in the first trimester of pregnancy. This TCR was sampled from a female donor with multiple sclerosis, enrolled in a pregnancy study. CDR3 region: CASSQQLMTGVGGQPQHF. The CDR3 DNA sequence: TGCGCCAGCAGCCAACAGCTAATGACAGGGGTGGGTGGACAGCCCCAGCATTTT.